This TCR beta chain is from a study of metastatic and nonmetastatic thyroid tumors. Whole-study context: Repertoires from malignant and benign thyroid patients were compared across blood and tumor or nodule tissue.

Thyroid surgery was performed in patients who had received no treatment beforehand. Per the original data handling: The study's classifier, a distant-metastasis tool for papillary thyroid cancer, was built using CDR3 differences across clinicopathological groups. With MiXCR, TCRdb reprocessed the PCR reads. None of the V and J calls come from the authors' own analysis; TCRdb made them. The data contain roughly 30,000 clones, 24% of them singletons. The ends lost 3 bases at V and 1 base at J; junction bases unmatched: 10. This CDR3 contains 18 residues. Germline CDR1 reads DFQATT; CDR2 reads SNEGSKA (reference sequence). General study points: It was reportedly found that TCR beta diversity was significantly higher in malignant thyroid tumors than in benign nodules, a difference seen in both blood and tumor samples.

This clone has at least ten counts. Its antigen remains unknown. V gene TRBV20-1 combines with J gene TRBJ2-1; 12 bases are a match to TRBD2. This receptor was identified in a female donor with papillary thyroid cancer or a benign thyroid nodule (not recorded which). Some clones in this sample may be carry-over from other donors' samples. The sequencing sample was made of blood. The chain's CDR3 is CSASDPSGRAPSYNEQFF. The CDR3 bases are TGCAGTGCTAGCGACCCTAGCGGGAGGGCCCCTTCCTACAATGAGCAGTTCTTC.